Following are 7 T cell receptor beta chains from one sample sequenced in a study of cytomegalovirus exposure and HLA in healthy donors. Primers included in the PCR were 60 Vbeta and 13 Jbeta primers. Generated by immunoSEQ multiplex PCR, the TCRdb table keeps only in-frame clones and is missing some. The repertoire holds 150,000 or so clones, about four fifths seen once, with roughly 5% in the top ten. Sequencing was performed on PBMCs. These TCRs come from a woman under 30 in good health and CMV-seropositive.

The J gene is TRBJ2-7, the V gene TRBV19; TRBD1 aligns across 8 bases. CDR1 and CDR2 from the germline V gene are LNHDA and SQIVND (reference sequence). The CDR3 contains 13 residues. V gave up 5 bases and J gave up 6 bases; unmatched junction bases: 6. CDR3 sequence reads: CASSQTGASEQYF. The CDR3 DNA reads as TGTGCCAGTAGTCAGACAGGGGCAAGCGAGCAGTACTTC.

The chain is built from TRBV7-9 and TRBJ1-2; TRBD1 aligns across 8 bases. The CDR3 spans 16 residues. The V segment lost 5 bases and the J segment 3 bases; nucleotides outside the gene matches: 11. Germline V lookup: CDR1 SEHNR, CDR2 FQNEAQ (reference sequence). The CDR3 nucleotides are TGTGCCAGCAGCGTCTCCGGGACAGGAACATACTATGGCTACACCTTC. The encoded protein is CASSVSGTGTYYGYTF.

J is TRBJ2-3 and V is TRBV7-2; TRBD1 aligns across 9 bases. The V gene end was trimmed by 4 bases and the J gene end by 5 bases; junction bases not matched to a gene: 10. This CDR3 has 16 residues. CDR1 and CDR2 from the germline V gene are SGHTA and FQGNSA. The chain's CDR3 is CASSSHPGQGIDTQYF. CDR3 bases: TGTGCCAGCAGCTCCCATCCGGGACAGGGAATAGATACGCAGTATTTT. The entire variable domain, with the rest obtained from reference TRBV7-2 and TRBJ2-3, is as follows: GAGVSQSPSNKVTEKGKDVELRCDPISGHTALYWYRQSLGQGLEFLIYFQGNSAPDKSGLPSDRFSAERTGGSVSTLTIQRTQQEDSAVYLCASSSHPGQGIDTQYFGPGTRLTVL.

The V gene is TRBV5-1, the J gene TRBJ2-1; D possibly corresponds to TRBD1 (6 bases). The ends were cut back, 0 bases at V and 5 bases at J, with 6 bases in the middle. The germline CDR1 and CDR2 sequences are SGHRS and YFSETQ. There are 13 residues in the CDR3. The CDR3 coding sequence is TGCGCCAGCAGCTTGGGGACAGACAATGAGCAGTTCTTC. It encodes CASSLGTDNEQFF.

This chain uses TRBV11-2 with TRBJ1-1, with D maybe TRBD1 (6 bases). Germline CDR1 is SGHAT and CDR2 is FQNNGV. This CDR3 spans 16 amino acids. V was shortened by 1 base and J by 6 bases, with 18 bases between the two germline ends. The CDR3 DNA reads TGTGCCAGCAGCTTAGTAGTAGGGGGGGGAGGCTCTGAAGCTTTCTTT. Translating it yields CASSLVVGGGGSEAFF.

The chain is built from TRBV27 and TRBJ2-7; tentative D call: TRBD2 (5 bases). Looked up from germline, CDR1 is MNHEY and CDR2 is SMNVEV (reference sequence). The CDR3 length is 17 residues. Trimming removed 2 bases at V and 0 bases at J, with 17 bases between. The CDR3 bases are TGTGCCAGCAGTTTAGGTCTGCCGGGATCCAACTCCTACGAGCAGTACTTC. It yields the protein CASSLGLPGSNSYEQYF.

The CDR3 sequence is CASSLVGAKNEQFF. CDR3 nucleotide sequence: TGTGCCAGCAGCTTGGTGGGGGCGAAGAATGAGCAGTTCTTC. The chain carries TRBV5-6 and TRBJ2-1; D perhaps matches TRBD1 (6 bases). The ends were cut back, 0 bases at V and 7 bases at J, with 11 bases in the middle. Germline V gives CDR1 SGHDT, CDR2 YYEEEE. The CDR3 covers 14 residues.